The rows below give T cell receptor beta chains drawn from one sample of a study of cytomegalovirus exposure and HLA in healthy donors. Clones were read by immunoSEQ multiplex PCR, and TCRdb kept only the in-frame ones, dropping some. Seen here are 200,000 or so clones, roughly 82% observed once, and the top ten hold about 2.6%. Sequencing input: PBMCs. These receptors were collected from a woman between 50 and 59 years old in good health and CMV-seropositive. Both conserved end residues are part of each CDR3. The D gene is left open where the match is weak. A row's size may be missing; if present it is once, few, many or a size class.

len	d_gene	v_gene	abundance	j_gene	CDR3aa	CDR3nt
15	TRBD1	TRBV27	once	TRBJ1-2	CASSPGTVKFYGYTF	TGTGCCAGCAGTCCCGGGACAGTTAAATTCTATGGCTACACCTTC
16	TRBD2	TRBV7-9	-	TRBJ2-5	CASSRPGRGGQETQYF	TGTGCCAGCAGCCGTCCGGGGCGCGGGGGGCAAGAGACCCAGTACTTC
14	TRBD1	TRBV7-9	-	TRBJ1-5	CASGWDSSNQPQHF	TGTGCCAGCGGATGGGACAGTTCCAATCAGCCCCAGCATTTT
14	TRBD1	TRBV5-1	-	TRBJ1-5	CASSTGTAGQPQHF	TGCGCCAGCAGCACCGGGACAGCGGGTCAGCCCCAGCATTTT
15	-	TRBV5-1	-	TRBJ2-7	CASSLEGAAAYEQYF	TGCGCCAGCAGCTTGGAAGGGGCTGCAGCCTACGAGCAGTACTTC
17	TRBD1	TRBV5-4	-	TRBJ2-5	CASSLEGAARGRETQYF	TGTGCCAGCAGCTTGGAGGGGGCGGCCAGGGGGCGGGAGACCCAGTACTTC
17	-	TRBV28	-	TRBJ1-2	CASSTNDIPTGNGGYTF	TGTGCCAGCAGCACCAACGATATACCAACAGGGAATGGTGGCTACACCTTC
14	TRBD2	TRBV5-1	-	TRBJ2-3	CASSLGLASDTQYF	TGCGCCAGCAGCTTGGGACTAGCGTCAGATACGCAGTATTTT
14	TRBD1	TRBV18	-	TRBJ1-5	CASSPRGQGEPQHF	TGTGCCAGCTCACCCCGCGGACAGGGGGAGCCCCAGCATTTT
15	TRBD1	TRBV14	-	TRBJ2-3	CASSSGQGHADTQYF	TGTGCCAGCAGCTCGGGACAGGGGCACGCAGATACGCAGTATTTT
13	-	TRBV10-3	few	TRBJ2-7	CAARDTAAYEQYF	TGTGCCGCCAGGGACACGGCTGCCTACGAGCAGTACTTC
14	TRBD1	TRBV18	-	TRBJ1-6	CASSPTGANSPLHF	TGTGCCAGCTCACCTACAGGGGCGAATTCACCCCTCCACTTT
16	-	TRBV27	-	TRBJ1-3	CASSSSPRVSGNTIYF	TGTGCCAGCAGTTCTTCCCCCCGAGTCTCTGGAAACACCATATATTTT
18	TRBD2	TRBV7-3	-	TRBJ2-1	CASSPRGPLAGSYNEQFF	TGTGCCAGCAGCCCAAGGGGTCCTCTAGCGGGGTCCTACAATGAGCAGTTCTTC
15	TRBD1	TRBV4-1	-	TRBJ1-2	CASSQDTGGDYGYTF	TGCGCCAGCAGCCAAGACACAGGGGGCGACTATGGCTACACCTTC
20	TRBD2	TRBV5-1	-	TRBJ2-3	CASSGGTSGRIQTSTDTQYF	TGCGCCAGCAGCGGCGGGACTAGCGGACGTATTCAAACTAGCACAGATACGCAGTATTTT
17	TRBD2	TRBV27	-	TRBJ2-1	CASSLFSSGTPYNEQFF	TGTGCCAGCAGTTTATTTTCTAGCGGGACTCCCTACAATGAGCAGTTCTTC
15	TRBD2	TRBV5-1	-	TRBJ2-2	CASSRSSGDGGELFF	TGCGCCAGCAGCCGCTCTAGCGGGGACGGCGGGGAGCTGTTTTTT
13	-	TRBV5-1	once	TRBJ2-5	CASSQEYQETQYF	TGCGCCAGCAGCCAAGAGTACCAAGAGACCCAGTACTTC
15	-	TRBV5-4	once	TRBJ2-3	CASSLGLAGTDTQYF	TGTGCCAGCAGCTTGGGGCTGGCAGGCACAGATACGCAGTATTTT
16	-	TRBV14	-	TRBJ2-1	CASSQDAAADYNEQFF	TGTGCCAGCAGCCAAGATGCGGCGGCTGACTACAATGAGCAGTTCTTC
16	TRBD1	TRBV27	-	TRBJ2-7	CASSPYTGTGSYEQYF	TGTGCCAGCAGTCCCTACACGGGGACAGGCTCCTACGAGCAGTACTTC
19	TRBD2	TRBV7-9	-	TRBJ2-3	CASSLALLAGGPVSDTQYF	TGTGCCAGCAGCTTAGCCTTGCTAGCGGGGGGGCCAGTGTCAGATACGCAGTATTTT
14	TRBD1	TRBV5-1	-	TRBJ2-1	CASSLRTGNGEQFF	TGCGCCAGCAGCTTGCGGACAGGGAATGGTGAGCAGTTCTTC
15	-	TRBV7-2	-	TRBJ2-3	CASSLGGLAPDTQYF	TGTGCCAGCAGCTTGGGCGGGCTAGCCCCAGATACGCAGTATTTT
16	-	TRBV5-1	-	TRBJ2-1	CASSLVSGGPYNEQFF	TGCGCCAGCAGCTTGGTCAGTGGTGGTCCCTACAATGAGCAGTTCTTC
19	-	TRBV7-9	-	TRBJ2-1	CASSLVGEGEGLTYNEQFF	TGTGCCAGCAGCTTAGTGGGTGAGGGTGAGGGTTTAACCTACAATGAGCAGTTCTTC
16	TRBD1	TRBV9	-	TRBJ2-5	CASSGDREGVRETQYF	TGTGCCAGCAGCGGGGACAGGGAAGGAGTTAGGGAGACCCAGTACTTC
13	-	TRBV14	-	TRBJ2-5	CASSQGPQETQYF	TGTGCCAGCAGCCAAGGGCCCCAAGAGACCCAGTACTTC
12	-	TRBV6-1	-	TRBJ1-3	CASSVLGGPIYF	TGTGCCAGCAGTGTGTTAGGGGGTCCTATATATTTT
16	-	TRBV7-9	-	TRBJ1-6	CSSSSPPAGRNSPLHF	TGTTCCAGCAGCTCCCCCCCCGCAGGGAGGAATTCACCCCTCCACTTT
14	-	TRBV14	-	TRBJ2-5	CASSQVAGIETQYF	TGTGCCAGCAGCCAAGTGGCAGGGATAGAGACCCAGTACTTC
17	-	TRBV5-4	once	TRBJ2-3	CASSPPLGKGVTDTQYF	TGTGCCAGCAGCCCACCCCTCGGGAAGGGGGTCACAGATACGCAGTATTTT
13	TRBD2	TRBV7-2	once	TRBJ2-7	CASSLMGGYEQYF	TGTGCCAGCAGCTTAATGGGGGGGTACGAGCAGTACTTC
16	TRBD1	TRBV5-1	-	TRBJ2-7	CASSSGGGTGRHEQYF	TGCGCCAGCAGCTCCGGAGGGGGGACAGGGCGACACGAGCAGTACTTC
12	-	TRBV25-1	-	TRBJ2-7	CASSDSFHEQYF	TGTGCCAGCAGTGACAGTTTCCACGAGCAGTACTTC
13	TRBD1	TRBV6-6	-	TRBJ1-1	CASKGTGRTEAFF	TGTGCCAGCAAAGGGACAGGGAGGACTGAAGCTTTCTTT
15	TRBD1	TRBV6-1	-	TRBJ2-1	CASSLTGGLYNEQFF	TGTGCCAGCAGCCTTACAGGGGGTCTCTACAATGAGCAGTTCTTC
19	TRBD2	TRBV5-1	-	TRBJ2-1	CASSQRSGGTQSSYNEQFF	TGCGCCAGCAGCCAGCGCAGCGGGGGGACTCAGAGCTCCTACAATGAGCAGTTCTTC